The clone carrying this T cell receptor beta chain came up a few times. Its specificity is unknown. The data belong to a study of cytomegalovirus exposure and HLA in healthy donors. Study-level results: A later analysis reportedly found that, within productive TCRs, an Asian-associated ancestry cluster had fewer N-insertions than the mean observed across the approximately 600 donors.

The CDR3 contains 14 residues. CDR1 and CDR2 (germline): SGHNT, YYREEE (reference sequence). V was pared by 4 bases and J by 6 bases, with 14 bases between. This PCR relied on a set of 60 Vbeta primers and 13 Jbeta primers. The repertoire was sequenced with immunoSEQ multiplex PCR; TCRdb's copy has only in-frame clones and lacks some. The repertoire holds under 200,000 clones, with roughly 84% as singletons. This TCR came from a boy aged 2 to 9 in good health and CMV-seronegative. The chain combines TRBV5-4 with TRBJ2-1; possibly TRBD2 for D (5 bases). Sample: PBMCs. For the CDR3, the DNA is TGTGCCAGCAGCCTAAAACTAGGAACCAATGAGCAGTTCTTC. Protein product: CASSLKLGTNEQFF.